This T cell receptor (beta chain) was sequenced for a study of blood T cell repertoires in COVID-19. Looking at the study overall: Specimens from acute and convalescent COVID-19 originated in the United States, Italy and Spain.

Methods used by the authors: Reference gene primer amplification in the assay estimated nucleated cell counts. Repertoires were generated with immunoSEQ multiplex PCR, while TCRdb's copy carries only in-frame clones and drops some. That table furnishes V, J and clone size, whereas the DNA furnished D and trimming. This sample has some 200,000 clones, with roughly 75% found just once. Source material: peripheral blood. The receptor was isolated from a woman aged 70-85 years with acute or convalescent COVID-19.

In DNA form, the CDR3 reads TGTGCCACCAGTGATACTAAGAGGGGTAGCGGGAGCTACGAGCAGTACTTC. Protein sequence: CATSDTKRGSGSYEQYF. This sequence joins TRBV24-1 and TRBJ2-7, with 9 bases lining up with TRBD2. Germline V gives CDR1 KGHDR, CDR2 SFDVKD. The CDR3 totals 17 residues. Losses at the gene ends were 3 bases for V and 3 bases for J; bases not matched to a gene: 11.